Here is one T cell receptor (beta chain) with its context. Its specificity is not known. This entry comes from a study of PD-L1 blockade in urothelial cancer. Across the study: Every 3 weeks, patients received intravenous atezolizumab 1,200 mg, beginning 2014. About 85% of the 29 patients were males with bladder-origin urothelial cancer. Each patient had 0 to 3 earlier chemotherapy regimens. Whole-study results and caveats: Sub-median blood TCR clonality before treatment predicted longer survival.

This table comes from immunoSEQ multiplex PCR, and its TCRdb copy is limited to in-frame clones, with some not included. The sample includes more than 80,000 clones, 82% seen only once; the top ten take approximately 9.5%. This CDR3 comprises 13 residues. Trimming removed 5 bases from V and 7 bases from J, with 14 bases in between. The germline V gene encodes CDR1 MNHEY and CDR2 SMNVEV (reference sequence). V usage is TRBV27 and J usage is TRBJ1-1; TRBD1 might be the D (5 bases). The input for sequencing was PBMCs, taken around atezolizumab (anti-PD-L1) treatment. The receptor comes from a man between 70 and 80 years old with urothelial cancer. CDR3 region: CASSPDSAIEAFF. The CDR3 DNA reads as TGTGCCAGCAGTCCCGACAGTGCCATTGAAGCTTTCTTT.